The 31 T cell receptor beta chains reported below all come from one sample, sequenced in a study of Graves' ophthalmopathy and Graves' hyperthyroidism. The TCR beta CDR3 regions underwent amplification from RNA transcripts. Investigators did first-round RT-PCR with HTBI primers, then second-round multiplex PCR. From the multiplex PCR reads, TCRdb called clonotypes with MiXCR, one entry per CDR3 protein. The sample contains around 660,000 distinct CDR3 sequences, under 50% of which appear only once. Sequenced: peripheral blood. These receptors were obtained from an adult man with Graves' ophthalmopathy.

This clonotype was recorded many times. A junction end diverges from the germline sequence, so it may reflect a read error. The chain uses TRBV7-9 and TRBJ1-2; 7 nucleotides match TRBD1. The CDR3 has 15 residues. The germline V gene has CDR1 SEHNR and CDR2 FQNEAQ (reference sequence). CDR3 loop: CASSLVRGGDYGYTF. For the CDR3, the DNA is TGCGCCAGCAGCTTGGTACGAGGGGGCGACTATGGCTACACCTTC.

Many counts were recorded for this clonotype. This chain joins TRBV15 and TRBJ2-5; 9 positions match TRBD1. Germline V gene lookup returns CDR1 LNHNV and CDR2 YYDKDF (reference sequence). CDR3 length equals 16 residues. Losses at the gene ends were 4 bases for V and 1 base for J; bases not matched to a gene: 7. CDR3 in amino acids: CATSNYGQGIQETQYF. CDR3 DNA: TGTGCCACCAGCAACTACGGACAGGGGATCCAAGAGACCCAGTACTTC.

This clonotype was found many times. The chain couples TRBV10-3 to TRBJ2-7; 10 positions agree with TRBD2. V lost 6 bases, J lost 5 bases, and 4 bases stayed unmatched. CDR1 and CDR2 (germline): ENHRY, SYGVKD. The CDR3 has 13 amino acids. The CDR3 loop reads CAIRLAGEDEQYF. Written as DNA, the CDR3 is TGTGCCATCAGGCTAGCGGGGGAAGACGAGCAGTACTTC.

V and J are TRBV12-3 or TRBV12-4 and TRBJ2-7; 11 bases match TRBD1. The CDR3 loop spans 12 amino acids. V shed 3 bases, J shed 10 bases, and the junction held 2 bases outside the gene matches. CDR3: CASSFGTGGQYF. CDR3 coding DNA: TGTGCCAGCAGTTTCGGGACAGGGGGTCAGTACTTC.

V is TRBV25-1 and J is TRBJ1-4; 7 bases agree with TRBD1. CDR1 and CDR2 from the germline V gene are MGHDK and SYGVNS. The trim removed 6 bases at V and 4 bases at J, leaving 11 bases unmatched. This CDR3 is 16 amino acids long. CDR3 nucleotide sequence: TGTGCCAGCAGCGTAGGCGGACAGGCAGTTAATGAAAAACTGTTTTTT. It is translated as CASSVGGQAVNEKLFF.

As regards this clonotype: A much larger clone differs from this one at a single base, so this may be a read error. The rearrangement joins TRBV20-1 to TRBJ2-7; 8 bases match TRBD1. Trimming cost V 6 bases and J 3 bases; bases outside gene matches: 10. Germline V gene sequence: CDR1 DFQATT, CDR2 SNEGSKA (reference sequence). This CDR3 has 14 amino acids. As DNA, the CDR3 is TGCAGTGCCCGGGGACAGGAGAAAAGCTACGAGCAGTACTTC. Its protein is CSARGQEKSYEQYF.

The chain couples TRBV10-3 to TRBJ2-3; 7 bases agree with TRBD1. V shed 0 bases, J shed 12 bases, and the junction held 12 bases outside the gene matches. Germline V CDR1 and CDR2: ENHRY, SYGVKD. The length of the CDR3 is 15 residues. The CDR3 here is CAISESSTGAETQYF. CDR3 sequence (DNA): TGTGCCATCAGTGAGTCATCTACAGGGGCTGAGACCCAGTATTTT.

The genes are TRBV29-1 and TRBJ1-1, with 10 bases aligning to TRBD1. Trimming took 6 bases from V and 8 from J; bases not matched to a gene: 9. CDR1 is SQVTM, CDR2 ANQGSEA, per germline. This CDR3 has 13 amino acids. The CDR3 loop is CSVDRQGAAEAFF. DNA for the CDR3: TGCAGCGTGGACCGACAGGGGGCGGCGGAAGCTTTCTTT.

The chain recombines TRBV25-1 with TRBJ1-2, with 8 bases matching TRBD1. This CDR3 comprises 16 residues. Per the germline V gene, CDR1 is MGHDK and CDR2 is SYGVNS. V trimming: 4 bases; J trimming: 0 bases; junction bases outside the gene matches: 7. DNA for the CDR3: TGTGCCAGCAGTGCTAGCGCCAGGGGGCCTAACTATGGCTACACCTTC. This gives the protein CASSASARGPNYGYTF.

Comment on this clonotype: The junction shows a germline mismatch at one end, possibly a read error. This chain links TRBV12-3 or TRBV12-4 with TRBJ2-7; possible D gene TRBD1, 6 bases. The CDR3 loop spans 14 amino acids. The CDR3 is CASSLAQGPYEKYF. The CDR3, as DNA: TGTGCCAGCAGTTTAGCCCAGGGGCCCTACGAGAAGTACTTC.

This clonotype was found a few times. This CDR3 is CATSGVPVHEQYF. CDR3 nucleotides: TGTGCCACCAGCGGAGTTCCGGTCCACGAGCAGTACTTC. This sequence joins TRBV15 and TRBJ2-7; no definite D call. The V gene lost 5 bases and the J gene lost 5 bases, with 13 bases spanning the gap. Germline V gene lookup returns CDR1 LNHNV and CDR2 YYDKDF (reference sequence). The CDR3 is 13 amino acids. The full variable domain, with the rest looked up from reference TRBV15 and TRBJ2-7, is DAMVIQNPRYQVTQFGKPVTLSCSQTLNHNVMYWYQQKSSQAPKLLFHYYDKDFNNEADTPDNFQSRRPNTSFCFLDIRSPGLGDTAMYLCATSGVPVHEQYFGPGTRLTVT.

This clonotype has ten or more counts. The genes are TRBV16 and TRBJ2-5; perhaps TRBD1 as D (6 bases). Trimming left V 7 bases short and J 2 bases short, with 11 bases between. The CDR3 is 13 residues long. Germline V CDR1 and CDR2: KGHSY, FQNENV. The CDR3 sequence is CASTDRLQETQYF. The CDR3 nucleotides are TGTGCCAGCACGGACAGACTTCAAGAGACCCAGTACTTC.

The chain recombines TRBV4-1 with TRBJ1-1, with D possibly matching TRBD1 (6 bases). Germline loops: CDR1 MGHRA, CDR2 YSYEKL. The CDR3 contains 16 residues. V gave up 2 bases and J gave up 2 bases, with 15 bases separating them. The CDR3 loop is CASSQPVRGHNTEAFF. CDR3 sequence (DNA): TGCGCCAGCAGCCAACCGGTGCGGGGACACAACACTGAAGCTTTCTTT.

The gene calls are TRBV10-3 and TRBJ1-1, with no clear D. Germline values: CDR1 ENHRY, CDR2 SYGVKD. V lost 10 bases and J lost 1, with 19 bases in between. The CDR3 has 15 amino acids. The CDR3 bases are TGTGCCAGCAGCGCCAGTAGGTTGTCGAACACTGAAGCTTTCTTT. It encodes CASSASRLSNTEAFF.

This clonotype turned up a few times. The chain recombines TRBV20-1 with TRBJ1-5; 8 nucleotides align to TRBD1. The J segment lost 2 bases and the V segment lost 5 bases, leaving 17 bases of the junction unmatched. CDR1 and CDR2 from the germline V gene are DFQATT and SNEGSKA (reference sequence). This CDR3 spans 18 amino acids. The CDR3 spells CSAADTLRGLVGNQPQHF. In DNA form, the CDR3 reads TGCAGTGCTGCCGACACCCTCAGGGGGCTTGTAGGCAATCAGCCCCAGCATTTT.

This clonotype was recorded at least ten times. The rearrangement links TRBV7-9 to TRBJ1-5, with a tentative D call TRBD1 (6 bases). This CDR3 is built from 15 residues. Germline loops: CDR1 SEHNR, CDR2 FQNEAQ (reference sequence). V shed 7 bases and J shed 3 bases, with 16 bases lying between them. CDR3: CASKTGLPNNQPQHF. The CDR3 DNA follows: TGTGCCAGCAAGACAGGCCTACCGAACAATCAGCCCCAGCATTTT.

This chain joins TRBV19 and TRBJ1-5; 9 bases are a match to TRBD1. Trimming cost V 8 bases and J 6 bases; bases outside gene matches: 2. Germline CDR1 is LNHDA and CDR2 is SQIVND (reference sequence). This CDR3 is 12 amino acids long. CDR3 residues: CASWDRAQPQHF. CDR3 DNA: TGTGCCAGTTGGGACAGGGCTCAGCCCCAGCATTTT.

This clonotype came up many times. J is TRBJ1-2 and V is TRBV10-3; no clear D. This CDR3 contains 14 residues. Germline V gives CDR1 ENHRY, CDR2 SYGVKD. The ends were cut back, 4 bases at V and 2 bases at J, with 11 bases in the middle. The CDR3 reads CAISGVVTNYGYTF. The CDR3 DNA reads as TGTGCCATCAGTGGGGTAGTAACCAACTATGGCTACACCTTC.

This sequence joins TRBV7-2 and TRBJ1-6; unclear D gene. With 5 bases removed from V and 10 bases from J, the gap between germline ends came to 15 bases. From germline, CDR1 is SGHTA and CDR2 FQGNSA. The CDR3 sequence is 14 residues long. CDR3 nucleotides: TGTGCCAGCAGCCTCCACGGGAACAACTCACCCCTCCACTTT. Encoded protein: CASSLHGNNSPLHF.

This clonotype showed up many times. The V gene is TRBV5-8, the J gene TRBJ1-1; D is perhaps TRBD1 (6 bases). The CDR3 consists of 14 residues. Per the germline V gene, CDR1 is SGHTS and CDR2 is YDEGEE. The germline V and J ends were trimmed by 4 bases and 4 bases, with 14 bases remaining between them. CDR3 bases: TGTGCCAGCAGCCACTATGCAGGGGTCACTGAAGCTTTCTTT. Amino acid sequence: CASSHYAGVTEAFF.

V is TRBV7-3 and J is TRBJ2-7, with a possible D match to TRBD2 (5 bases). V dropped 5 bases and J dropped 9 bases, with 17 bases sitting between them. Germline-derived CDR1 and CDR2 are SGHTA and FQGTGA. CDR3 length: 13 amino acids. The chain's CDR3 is CASSLGPRDTQYF. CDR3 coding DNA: TGTGCCAGCAGCCTCGGCCCCCGGGATACGCAGTACTTC.

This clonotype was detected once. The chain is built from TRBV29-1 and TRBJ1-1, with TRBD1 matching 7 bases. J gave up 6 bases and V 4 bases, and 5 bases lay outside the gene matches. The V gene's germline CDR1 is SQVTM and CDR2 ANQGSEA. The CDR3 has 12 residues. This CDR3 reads CSVAGQVPEAFF. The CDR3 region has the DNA TGCAGCGTTGCCGGACAGGTACCTGAAGCTTTCTTT.

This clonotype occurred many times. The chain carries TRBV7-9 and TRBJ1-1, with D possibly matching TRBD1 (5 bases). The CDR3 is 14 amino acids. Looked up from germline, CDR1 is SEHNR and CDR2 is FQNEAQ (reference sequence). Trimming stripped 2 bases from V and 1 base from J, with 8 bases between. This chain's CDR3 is CASSLQGSNTEAFF. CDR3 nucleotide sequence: TGTGCCAGCAGCTTACAGGGTTCGAACACTGAAGCTTTCTTT.

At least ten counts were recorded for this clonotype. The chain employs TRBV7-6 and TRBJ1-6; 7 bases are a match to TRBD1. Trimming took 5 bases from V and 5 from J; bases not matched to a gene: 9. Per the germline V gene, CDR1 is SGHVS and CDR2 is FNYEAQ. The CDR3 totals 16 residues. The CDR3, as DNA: TGTGCCAGCAGCCAGCGACAGGGAGTAAATAATTCACCCCTCCACTTT. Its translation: CASSQRQGVNNSPLHF.

CDR3 nucleotides: TGCGCCAGCAGCTTGGATGGGACTCAAGAGACCCAGTACTTC. This sequence encodes CASSLDGTQETQYF. This chain connects TRBV5-1 to TRBJ2-5; the D gene is possibly TRBD2 (6 bases). In germline, CDR1 is SGHRS, CDR2 YFSETQ. V was cut by 0 bases and J by 2 bases, with 8 bases left in between. CDR3 length equals 14 residues.

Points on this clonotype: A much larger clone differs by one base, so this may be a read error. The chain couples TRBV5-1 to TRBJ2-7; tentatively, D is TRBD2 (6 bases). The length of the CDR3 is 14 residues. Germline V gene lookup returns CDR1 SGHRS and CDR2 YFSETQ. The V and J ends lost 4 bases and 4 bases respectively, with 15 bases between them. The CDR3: CASSPLDGGYEQYF. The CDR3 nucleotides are TGCGCCAGCAGCCCACTGGACGGAGGGTACGAGCAGTACTTC.

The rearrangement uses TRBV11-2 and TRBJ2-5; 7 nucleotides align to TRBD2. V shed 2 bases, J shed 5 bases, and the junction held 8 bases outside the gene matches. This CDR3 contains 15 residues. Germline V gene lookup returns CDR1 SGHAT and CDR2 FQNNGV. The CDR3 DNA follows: TGTGCCAGCAGCTTATTCGGCGGGGGAACGGAGACCCAGTACTTC. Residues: CASSLFGGGTETQYF.

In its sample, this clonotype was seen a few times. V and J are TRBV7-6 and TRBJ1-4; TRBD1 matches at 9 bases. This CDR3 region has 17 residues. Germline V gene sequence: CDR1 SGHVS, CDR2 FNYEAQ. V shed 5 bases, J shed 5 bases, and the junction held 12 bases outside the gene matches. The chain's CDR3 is CASSRRTGGTGNEKLFF. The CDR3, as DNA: TGTGCCAGCAGCCGCCGAACTGGCGGGACAGGGAATGAAAAACTGTTTTTT.

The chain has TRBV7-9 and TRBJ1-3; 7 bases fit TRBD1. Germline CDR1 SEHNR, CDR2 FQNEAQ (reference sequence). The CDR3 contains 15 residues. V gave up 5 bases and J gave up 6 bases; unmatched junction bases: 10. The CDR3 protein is CASSQEIGTVNTIYF. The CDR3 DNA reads TGTGCCAGCAGCCAAGAGATCGGGACAGTAAACACCATATATTTT.

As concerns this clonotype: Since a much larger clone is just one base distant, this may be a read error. For the CDR3, the DNA is TGTGCCAGCAGCTTAGAATATGGCCACACCTTC. Its translation: CASSLEYGHTF. The chain combines TRBV7-2 with TRBJ1-2, with no clear D. The CDR3 totals 11 residues. From germline, CDR1 is SGHTA and CDR2 FQGNSA.

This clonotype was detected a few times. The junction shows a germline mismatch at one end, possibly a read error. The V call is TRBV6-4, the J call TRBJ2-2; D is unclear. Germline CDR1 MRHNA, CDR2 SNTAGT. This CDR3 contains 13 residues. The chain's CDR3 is CASSDSNSGELFF. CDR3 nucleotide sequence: TGTGCCAGCAGTGACTCGAACTCCGGGGAGCTGTTTTTT.